There are many counts of the clone carrying this TCR beta chain. Its antigen is unknown. TCRdb's table, derived via immunoSEQ multiplex PCR, lists solely in-frame clones and lacks some. The table records 70,000 or so clones, around 83% of them present only once. This specimen belongs to a study of OX40 agonist ivuxolimab in advanced cancers. The CDR3 covers 11 residues. Trimming shortened V by 2 bases and J by 13 bases, and 12 bases separated the two germline ends. CDR1 is SEHNR, CDR2 FQNEAQ, per germline (reference sequence). Study-level points and caveats: Antigen specificity was not determined for the expanded peripheral T cells. At 0.1 to 3.0 mg/kg and by week 6, clonal expansion occurred in CD4+ and CD8+ blood T cells.

This sample comprised CD4+ or CD8+ T cells sorted from blood, obtained in a trial of the OX40 agonist ivuxolimab. V usage is TRBV7-9 and J usage is TRBJ2-7, with a weak D call TRBD1 (6 bases). The sequence came from an adult with an advanced solid tumor such as melanoma, head and neck, liver or kidney cancer. Written as DNA, the CDR3 is TGTGCCAGCAGCTTACAGGGGCAAGGCTACTTC. It encodes CASSLQGQGYF.